Listed below are T cell receptor beta chains from one sample, sequenced in a study of blood T cell repertoires in COVID-19. Repertoires were generated with immunoSEQ multiplex PCR, while TCRdb's copy carries only in-frame clones and drops some. The sample has some 150,000 clones; over 65% are singletons. The sequencing input was peripheral blood. The receptors shown here come from a woman older than 75 with active or convalescent COVID-19. Each CDR3 is given with its conserved first and last residue. A D gene is named only where the DNA matches it firmly. A row's size may be missing; if present it is once, few, many or a size class.

size: .
V: TRBV7-8
D: TRBD2
J: TRBJ2-5
CDR3: CASSSGIAGANQETQYF
DNA: TGTGCCAGCAGCTCCGGGATAGCGGGGGCCAACCAAGAGACCCAGTACTTC

size: .
V: TRBV5-4
D: TRBD1
J: TRBJ2-1
CDR3: CASSLGQGARNEQFF
DNA: TGTGCCAGCAGCTTAGGACAGGGGGCGCGGAATGAGCAGTTCTTC

size: once
V: TRBV25-1
D: .
J: TRBJ1-3
CDR3: CASSLIGLANTIYF
DNA: TGTGCCAGCAGTCTTATAGGGCTAGCAAACACCATATATTTT

size: .
V: TRBV25-1
D: TRBD1
J: TRBJ2-5
CDR3: CASSEPGQGAAYF
DNA: TGTGCCAGCAGTGAACCTGGACAGGGAGCGGCGTACTTC

size: .
V: TRBV19
D: TRBD1
J: TRBJ2-3
CDR3: CASRRDRVSTDTQYF
DNA: TGTGCCAGTAGGCGGGACAGGGTTTCCACAGATACGCAGTATTTT

size: .
V: TRBV24-1
D: .
J: TRBJ1-5
CDR3: CATSDPSGHQPQHF
DNA: TGTGCCACCAGCGACCCTTCAGGGCATCAGCCCCAGCATTTT

size: .
V: TRBV18
D: .
J: TRBJ1-2
CDR3: CASSAWGEPRKNYGYTF
DNA: TGTGCCAGCTCCGCCTGGGGGGAGCCCAGAAAAAACTATGGCTACACCTTC

size: .
V: TRBV2
D: .
J: TRBJ1-1
CDR3: CASSEGAQVTEAFF
DNA: TGTGCCAGCAGTGAGGGGGCGCAGGTCACTGAAGCTTTCTTT

size: .
V: TRBV30
D: .
J: TRBJ1-5
CDR3: CAWSVPGKGVTQHF
DNA: TGTGCCTGGAGTGTGCCAGGGAAAGGGGTTACCCAGCATTTT

size: once
V: TRBV3-1/TRBV3-2
D: .
J: TRBJ2-3
CDR3: CASSGRLSAGQYF
DNA: TGTGCCAGCAGCGGACGACTCTCAGCGGGGCAGTATTTT

size: .
V: TRBV21-1
D: .
J: TRBJ2-7
CDR3: CASSKWNRGSGEQYF
DNA: TGTGCCAGCAGCAAATGGAACAGGGGGTCAGGCGAGCAGTACTTC

size: few
V: TRBV15
D: TRBD1
J: TRBJ1-2
CDR3: CATSGGQGAAYGYTF
DNA: TGTGCCACCAGCGGAGGGCAGGGGGCCGCCTATGGCTACACCTTC

size: .
V: TRBV28
D: TRBD1
J: TRBJ1-2
CDR3: CASSSGQGAQLRYGYTF
DNA: TGTGCCAGCAGTTCAGGACAGGGGGCCCAATTGAGATATGGCTACACCTTC

size: many
V: TRBV30
D: TRBD1
J: TRBJ2-7
CDR3: CAWSRDRVGEQYF
DNA: TGTGCCTGGAGTAGGGACAGGGTTGGCGAGCAGTACTTC

size: .
V: TRBV6-5
D: TRBD2
J: TRBJ2-2
CDR3: CASNSGGAVTGELFF
DNA: TGTGCCAGCAATAGCGGGGGGGCAGTCACCGGGGAGCTGTTTTTT

size: few
V: TRBV6-2/TRBV6-3
D: .
J: TRBJ2-3
CDR3: CASSWGSGGDTQYF
DNA: TGTGCCAGCAGTTGGGGCTCCGGGGGAGATACGCAGTATTTT

size: .
V: TRBV6-5
D: TRBD1
J: TRBJ1-6
CDR3: CASSFGQGENSPLHF
DNA: TGTGCCAGCAGCTTCGGACAGGGAGAAAATTCACCCCTCCACTTT

size: .
V: TRBV5-1
D: TRBD2
J: TRBJ2-3
CDR3: CASSLASAGVTDTQYF
DNA: TGCGCCAGCAGCTTGGCCTCAGCGGGGGTCACAGATACGCAGTATTTT

size: .
V: TRBV2
D: TRBD1
J: TRBJ2-7
CDR3: CASSGTGGTTYEQYF
DNA: TGTGCCAGCAGCGGGACAGGGGGGACCACCTACGAGCAGTACTTC

size: .
V: TRBV28
D: .
J: TRBJ1-6
CDR3: CASSLPPQPFNSPLHF
DNA: TGTGCCAGCAGCCTCCCCCCACAACCCTTTAATTCACCCCTCCACTTT

size: once
V: TRBV20-1
D: .
J: TRBJ1-5
CDR3: CSVRIGEPQHF
DNA: TGCAGTGTCCGCATCGGGGAGCCCCAGCATTTT

size: .
V: TRBV6-1
D: .
J: TRBJ2-7
CDR3: CASSEGGREQYF
DNA: TGTGCCAGCAGTGAAGGGGGCCGGGAGCAGTACTTC

size: .
V: TRBV18
D: TRBD1
J: TRBJ2-5
CDR3: CASSPGTGRPETQYF
DNA: TGTGCCAGCTCACCGGGGACAGGGCGGCCGGAGACCCAGTACTTC

size: few
V: TRBV5-4
D: .
J: TRBJ1-2
CDR3: CASSGTYRAEYGYTF
DNA: TGTGCCAGCAGCGGGACGTACAGGGCGGAGTATGGCTACACCTTC

size: once
V: TRBV6-6
D: .
J: TRBJ1-2
CDR3: CASSPLADGYTF
DNA: TGTGCCAGCAGCCCTCTTGCGGATGGCTACACCTTC

size: .
V: TRBV11-3
D: TRBD1
J: TRBJ2-2
CDR3: CASREGDRGVSGELFF
DNA: TGTGCCAGCAGAGAAGGGGACAGGGGTGTCTCCGGGGAGCTGTTTTTT

size: .
V: TRBV7-9
D: TRBD2
J: TRBJ2-5
CDR3: CASSLREVLVGTQYF
DNA: TGTGCCAGCAGCCTCCGGGAGGTCTTAGTAGGGACCCAGTACTTC

size: .
V: TRBV5-1
D: .
J: TRBJ1-2
CDR3: CASSLNQALYGYTF
DNA: TGCGCCAGCAGCTTGAACCAGGCACTCTATGGCTACACCTTC

size: few
V: TRBV12-5
D: .
J: TRBJ1-2
CDR3: CASGLEVSGFGYTF
DNA: TGTGCTAGTGGTTTGGAAGTCAGCGGGTTTGGCTACACCTTC

size: .
V: TRBV7-2
D: TRBD2
J: TRBJ2-2
CDR3: CASSSGLAGGAGELFF
DNA: TGTGCCAGCAGCTCCGGACTAGCGGGGGGGGCCGGGGAGCTGTTTTTT

size: .
V: TRBV6-2/TRBV6-3
D: TRBD1
J: TRBJ1-5
CDR3: CASSLTGGSNQPQHF
DNA: TGTGCCAGCAGTTTGACAGGGGGAAGCAATCAGCCCCAGCATTTT